Below are 9 T cell receptor beta chains sequenced from a single sample in a study of T cell responses to AZD1222 COVID-19 vaccine (dated by TCRdb to about 2021). What this sample's time point label stands for: baseline before first vaccination. The library was built by means of the immunoSEQ multiplex PCR assay. Entries here come from immuneACCESS through TCRdb and include only in-frame sequences with V and J called. Some clones fail to appear in such tables; in the studies checked, an unresolved V gene covers under half of the shortfall, and the cause of the remainder is unknown. The sample table records about 140,000 clones; more than 85% of these occur just once. The top ten hold around 2.8% of the sample. Source: peripheral blood, taken on day 0 of AZD1222 vaccination. These TCRs come from an adult in good health.

This chain uses TRBV5-1 with TRBJ1-1; tentatively, D is TRBD1 (5 bases). Deletions cut 2 bases from V and 1 base from J, with 9 bases between. This CDR3 contains 14 residues. Germline V gene lookup returns CDR1 SGHRS and CDR2 YFSETQ. Written as DNA, the CDR3 is TGCGCCAGCAGCTTTAGGGGCCGGAACACTGAAGCTTTCTTT. Its protein is CASSFRGRNTEAFF.

V is TRBV6-4 and J is TRBJ2-1, with unresolved D. Germline CDR1 and CDR2: MRHNA and SNTAGT. There are 13 residues in the CDR3. Trimming removed 0 bases at V and 10 bases at J, with 10 bases between. This chain's CDR3 is CASSDSGRLEQFF. DNA for the CDR3: TGTGCCAGCAGTGACTCAGGTCGGTTAGAGCAGTTCTTC.

V gene TRBV24-1 combines with J gene TRBJ2-7; D gene unclear. This CDR3 comprises 13 residues. Germline assignment: CDR1 KGHDR and CDR2 SFDVKD. Trimming shortened V by 6 bases and J by 4 bases, and 12 bases separated the two germline ends. The CDR3 DNA follows: TGTGCCACCAGTCGCCCGGGTGCTTACGAGCAGTACTTC. Its translation is CATSRPGAYEQYF.

V is TRBV2 and J is TRBJ2-6, with 9 bases lining up with TRBD1. V dropped 4 bases and J dropped 3; count of bases not matched to a gene: 4. There are 16 residues in the CDR3. Germline CDR1 reads SNHLY; CDR2 reads FYNNEI. As DNA, the CDR3 is TGTGCCAGCAGTGTCACAGGGGGCGGTGGGGCCAACGTCCTGACTTTC. Translating it yields CASSVTGGGGANVLTF. Full variable domain (remainder filled in from reference TRBV2 and TRBJ2-6): EPEVTQTPSHQVTQMGQEVILRCVPISNHLYFYWYRQILGQKVEFLVSFYNNEISEKSEIFDDQFSVERPDGSNFTLKIRSTKLEDSAMYFCASSVTGGGGANVLTFGAGSRLTVL.

V gene TRBV6-5 combines with J gene TRBJ1-1; D uncertain. Per germline, CDR1 MNHEY and CDR2 SVGAGI. The V end lost 5 bases, the J end lost 1 base, and 8 bases lay between the germline ends. The CDR3 extends over 13 amino acids. CDR3 sequence (DNA): TGTGCCAGCAGTCGGAGGAGGAACACTGAAGCTTTCTTT. Protein: CASSRRRNTEAFF.

This clone came up once. The J gene is TRBJ2-3, the V gene TRBV18, with 13 bases fitting TRBD2. After removal of 0 bases from V and 2 bases from J, the junction contained 8 bases not matched to a gene. The CDR3 totals 19 residues. Per germline, CDR1 KGHSH and CDR2 LQKENI. The chain's CDR3 is CASSPPGATSGRFTDTQYF. CDR3 DNA sequence: TGTGCCAGCTCACCACCGGGAGCGACTAGCGGGAGGTTCACAGATACGCAGTATTTT.

The genes are TRBV3-1 (or the pseudogene TRBV3-2) and TRBJ1-5; D is ambiguous. Trimming pared 4 bases from V and 9 bases from J, leaving 13 bases between. CDR3 size: 13 residues. Germline-derived CDR1 and CDR2 are LGHDT and YNNKEL (reference sequence). This CDR3 reads CASSPQRAGPQHF. The CDR3 nucleotides are TGTGCCAGCAGCCCACAGCGTGCAGGGCCCCAGCATTTT.

V is TRBV19 and J is TRBJ2-1; 13 bases agree with TRBD2. Germline lookup yields CDR1 LNHDA and CDR2 SQIVND (reference sequence). The junction had 3 bases not matched to a gene; V was cut back by 4 bases and J by 3 bases. CDR3 length: 16 amino acids. The CDR3 protein is CASSRTSGSIYNEQFF. CDR3 in DNA: TGTGCCAGTAGTAGGACTAGCGGGAGCATCTACAATGAGCAGTTCTTC.

The V gene is TRBV6-1, the J gene TRBJ2-7, with D possibly matching TRBD1 (6 bases). Germline assignment: CDR1 MNHNS and CDR2 SASEGT. The ends were cut back, 6 bases at V and 2 bases at J, with 11 bases in the middle. This CDR3 has 13 amino acids. CDR3 loop: CASRRGQTYEQYF. DNA for the CDR3: TGTGCCAGCAGACGAGGACAGACCTACGAGCAGTACTTC.